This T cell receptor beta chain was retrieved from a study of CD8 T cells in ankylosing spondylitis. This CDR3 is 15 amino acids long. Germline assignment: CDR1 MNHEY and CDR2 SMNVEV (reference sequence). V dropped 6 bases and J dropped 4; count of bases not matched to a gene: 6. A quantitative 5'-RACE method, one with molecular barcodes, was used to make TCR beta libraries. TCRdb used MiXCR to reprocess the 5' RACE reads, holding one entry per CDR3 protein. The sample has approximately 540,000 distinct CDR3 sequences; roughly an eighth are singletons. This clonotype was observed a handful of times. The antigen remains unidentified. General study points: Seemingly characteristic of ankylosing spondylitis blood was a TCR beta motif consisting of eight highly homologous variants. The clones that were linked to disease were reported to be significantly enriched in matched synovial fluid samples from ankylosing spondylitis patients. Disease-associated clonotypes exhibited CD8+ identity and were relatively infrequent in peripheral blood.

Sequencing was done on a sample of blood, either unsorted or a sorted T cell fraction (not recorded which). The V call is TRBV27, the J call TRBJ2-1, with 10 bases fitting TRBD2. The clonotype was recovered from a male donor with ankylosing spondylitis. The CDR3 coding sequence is TGTGCCAGCAGCCGTGGACTAGCGGAGTACAATGAGCAGTTCTTC. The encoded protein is CASSRGLAEYNEQFF.